This T cell receptor (beta chain) was sequenced for a study of cytomegalovirus exposure and HLA in healthy donors. CDR1 SGDLS and CDR2 YYNGEE come from the germline V gene. With V trimmed by 4 bases and J by 5 bases, 12 bases remained unmatched. This CDR3 spans 17 amino acids. A multiplex PCR was run with 60 Vbeta primers and 13 Jbeta primers. The method was immunoSEQ multiplex PCR; TCRdb's version includes in-frame clones alone and lacks a portion of them. Of around 100,000 clones listed, around 80% are singletons. The sequenced sample was PBMCs. The chain couples TRBV9 to TRBJ2-5, with TRBD2 matching 12 bases. This receptor was taken from a female donor in good health and CMV-seropositive. CDR3 sequence (DNA): TGTGCCAGCAGCACCCGAGCCCTAGCGGGGGGGGGTGAGACCCAGTACTTC. Translation: CASSTRALAGGGETQYF.